This TCR beta chain was recovered during a study of blood T cell repertoires in COVID-19 (dated by TCRdb to 2020 to 2022). Broadly, across the study: Collaborator samples came from the United States, Italy and Spain and covered acute and convalescent phases of COVID-19. HLA class I and class II types, where available, came from metadata supplied by the sample provider rather than from assay-based typing. The sample metadata nearly always contained a de-identified subject ID, COVID-19 status, age in years and sex. The samples were drawn from two sources: the first 160 participants of the ongoing ImmuneRACE study, and over 1,000 subjects contributed by 6 global collaborators. Deeply sampled blood TCRbeta repertoires from subjects exposed to, actively infected with, or recovered from COVID-19 were included in the dataset. The material from the prospective study consisted of cDNA or gDNA derived from T cells, B-cell-depleted T cells, or PBMCs. A freely available public database, intended as a resource for researchers studying the immune response to SARS-CoV-2, is where the repertoires were released. Paper-wide results and their limitations: The amount of clinical and demographic metadata varied by source and participant and was provided uncurated.

Each collaborating institution followed its own protocols to collect whole blood in K2EDTA tubes. For TCRbeta analysis, collaborators shipped samples in one of three forms: frozen whole blood, isolated PBMCs, or DNA extracted from either of those sample types. V is clipped by 4 bases and J by 3 bases, and the sequence between their germline boundaries is 16 bases long. From a lookup of the germline V gene (reference sequence), CDR1 and CDR2 are GTSNPN and SVGIG. The cysteine opens and the phenylalanine closes a CDR3 of 15 amino acids. Only the CDR3 portion is preserved as DNA: 45 bases, with reading frame beginning at the first base. Remarks on this clone: There is no known antigen for this receptor. Per-base quality was not reported, and no clone a single base away is much larger than it.

The immunoSEQ Assay, a bias-controlled multiplex PCR, was used to amplify TCRbeta CDR3 regions from genomic DNA. As for the original processing: The number of nucleated cells in each sample was estimated from the amplification of reference gene primers within the assay. Sequence reads were collapsed and filtered to measure the absolute abundance of every unique TCRbeta CDR3 rearrangement. For each sample, productive Simpson clonality was calculated by taking the square root of Simpson's diversity index across productive rearrangements. TCRdb re-hosts the immuneACCESS table, in-frame sequences only. Its copies lack some clones; in the studies checked, an unresolved V gene accounts for under half of them, and the cause for the rest is not known. V, J and clone size are those of that table, while D and trimming were read from the DNA. The sample table shows roughly 250,000 clones, and approximately 78% are seen once. Around 11% of the sample is held by the ten biggest clonotypes.

Here the chain combines TRBV30 and TRBJ1-5; the D region possibly corresponds to TRBD1 (5 bases align). The sequence was collected from a woman aged 55-69 years with active or convalescent COVID-19. Specimen: peripheral blood. The bases read TGTGCCTGGACCCCGAGGAGGGGACCCAATCAGCCCCAGCATTTT. Its protein reads: CAWTPRRGPNQPQHF.